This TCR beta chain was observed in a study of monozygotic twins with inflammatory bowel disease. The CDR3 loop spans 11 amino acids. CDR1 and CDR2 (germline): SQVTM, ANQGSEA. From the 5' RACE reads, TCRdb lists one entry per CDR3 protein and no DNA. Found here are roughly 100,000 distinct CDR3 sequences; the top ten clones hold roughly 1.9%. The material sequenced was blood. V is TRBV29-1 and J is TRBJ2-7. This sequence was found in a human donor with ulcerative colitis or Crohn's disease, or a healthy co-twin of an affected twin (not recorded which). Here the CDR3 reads CSVVQTYEQYF.